These T cell receptor beta chains were read from a single sample in a study of T cells in Graves' hyperthyroidism and ophthalmopathy. One entry per CDR3 protein results from TCRdb running MiXCR on the multiplex PCR reads. Of around 690,000 distinct CDR3 sequences in the sample, 15% to 20% were seen once. The sample comprised blood. The receptors were sampled from a man in his fifties with Graves' hyperthyroidism. CDR3s include the opening cysteine and the closing phenylalanine or tryptophan. Each record gives: J gene, clone size, V gene, D gene, CDR3 protein, CDR3 DNA. D genes are given only for firm matches. Clone size is given for some rows only: seen once, a few or many times, or a class if the clone is expanded.

TRBJ2-3,many,TRBV28,TRBD1,CASSILRDRRRTDTQYF,TGTGCCAGCAGTATCCTCCGGGACAGGAGACGCACAGATACGCAGTATTTT
TRBJ1-1,few,TRBV6-1,-,CASSSPGSFRMNTEAFF,TGTGCCAGCAGTTCCCCAGGGAGTTTTCGAATGAACACTGAAGCTTTCTTT
TRBJ2-6,many,TRBV20-1,TRBD1,CSARGTVISGANVLTF,TGCAGTGCTAGGGGGACAGTCATCTCTGGGGCCAACGTCCTGACTTTC
TRBJ2-7,-,TRBV10-3,TRBD1,CAISRQGRPYEQYF,TGTGCCATCAGTCGACAGGGAAGACCCTACGAGCAGTACTTC
TRBJ1-2,many,TRBV20-1,-,CSAPGSYGYTF,TGCAGTGCCCCCGGGAGCTATGGCTACACCTTC
TRBJ2-7,many,TRBV7-2,TRBD1,CASSFLKSGTGGLQHEQYF,TGTGCCAGCAGCTTTTTAAAATCCGGGACAGGGGGCCTACAACACGAGCAGTACTTC
TRBJ2-7,-,TRBV27,TRBD1,CASSRPGTGVYEQYF,TGTGCCAGCAGTCGCCCCGGGACAGGGGTTTACGAGCAGTACTTC
TRBJ1-1,many,TRBV6-6,-,CASSYSDRMNTEAFF,TGTGCCAGCAGTTACTCGGACAGAATGAACACTGAAGCTTTCTTT
TRBJ2-5,many,TRBV6-5,TRBD1,CASSYGQGSRETQYF,TGTGCCAGCAGTTACGGACAGGGTAGTCGGGAGACCCAGTACTTC
TRBJ1-3,many,TRBV2,-,CASADTGSGGNTIYF,TGTGCCAGCGCAGATACTGGTTCGGGGGGAAACACCATATATTTT
TRBJ1-5,few,TRBV6-1,TRBD1,CASSLQGWANQPQHF,TGTGCCAGCAGCCTACAGGGGTGGGCCAATCAGCCCCAGCATTTT
TRBJ2-7,many,TRBV7-2,TRBD1,CASSFGQGALNEQYF,TGTGCCAGCAGCTTCGGACAGGGGGCGCTGAACGAGCAGTACTTC
TRBJ2-6,-,TRBV9,-,CASSVATGTGVGGANVLTF,TGTGCCAGCAGCGTAGCTACCGGGACTGGGGTTGGTGGGGCCAACGTCCTGACTTTC
TRBJ2-1,many,TRBV20-1,TRBD1,CSASRTGNEQFF,TGCAGTGCTTCCCGGACAGGGAATGAGCAGTTCTTC
TRBJ2-7,-,TRBV27,TRBD2,CASSIGTSGRNEQYF,TGTGCCAGCAGTATCGGGACTAGCGGGAGGAACGAGCAGTACTTC
TRBJ2-1,few,TRBV6-2/TRBV6-3,TRBD2,CASSYVAGGYNEQFF,TGTGCCAGCAGTTACGTAGCGGGAGGATACAATGAGCAGTTCTTC
TRBJ2-7,many,TRBV7-2,TRBD2,CASRALAGDSYEQYF,TGTGCCAGCAGGGCTCTAGCGGGAGACTCCTACGAGCAGTACTTC
TRBJ1-2,-,TRBV30,-,CAWSVHRAGGYTF,TGTGCCTGGAGTGTACATCGGGCTGGTGGCTACACCTTC
TRBJ2-1,-,TRBV12-3/TRBV12-4,-,CAARSGAEQFF,TGTGCCGCGAGGTCGGGAGCTGAGCAGTTCTTC
TRBJ2-6,many,TRBV2,-,CASSDRSYSGANVLTF,TGTGCCAGCAGTGACAGGTCTTACTCTGGGGCCAACGTCCTGACTTTC
TRBJ1-5,once,TRBV27,-,CASSPHGGWGPQHF,TGTGCCAGCAGCCCACACGGAGGGTGGGGGCCCCAGCATTTT
TRBJ1-6,few,TRBV12-3/TRBV12-4,-,CASSPLGVRSPLHF,TGTGCCAGCAGTCCCCTGGGGGTGCGATCACCCCTCCACTTT
TRBJ1-4,few,TRBV19,TRBD1,CASTIETGGEKLFF,TGTGCCAGTACCATCGAGACAGGGGGTGAAAAACTGTTTTTT
TRBJ2-3,many,TRBV13,TRBD2,CASSFRLAGGDTQYF,TGTGCCAGCAGCTTCCGACTAGCGGGAGGAGATACGCAGTATTTT
TRBJ2-7,few,TRBV24-1,TRBD2,CATSDRTSGKDEQYF,TGTGCCACCAGCGATCGGACTAGCGGGAAGGACGAGCAGTACTTC
TRBJ2-2,many,TRBV28,-,CASTGSTGTNTGELFF,TGTGCCAGCACCGGATCGACAGGGACTAACACCGGGGAGCTGTTTTTT